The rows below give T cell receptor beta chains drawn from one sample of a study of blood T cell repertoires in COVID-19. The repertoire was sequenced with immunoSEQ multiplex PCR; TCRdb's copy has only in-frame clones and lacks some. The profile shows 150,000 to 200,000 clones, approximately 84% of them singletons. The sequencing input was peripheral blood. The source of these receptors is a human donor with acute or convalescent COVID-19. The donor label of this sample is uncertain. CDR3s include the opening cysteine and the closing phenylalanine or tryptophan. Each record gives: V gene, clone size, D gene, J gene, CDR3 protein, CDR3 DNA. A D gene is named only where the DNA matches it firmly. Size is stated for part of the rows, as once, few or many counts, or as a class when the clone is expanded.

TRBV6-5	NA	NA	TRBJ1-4	CASTERGSGKLFF	TGTGCCAGCACCGAAAGGGGGTCGGGAAAACTGTTTTTT
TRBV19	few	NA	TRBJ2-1	CASSIRLNNEQFF	TGTGCCAGTAGTATCAGGCTAAACAATGAGCAGTTCTTC
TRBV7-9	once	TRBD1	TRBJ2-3	CASSLYRGGTDTQYF	TGTGCCAGCAGCTTATACAGGGGAGGCACAGATACGCAGTATTTT
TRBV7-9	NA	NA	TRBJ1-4	CASSLDSVEKLFF	TGTGCCAGCAGCTTAGACTCTGTTGAAAAACTGTTTTTT
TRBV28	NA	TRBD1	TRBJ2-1	CASSPRGLRYNEQFF	TGTGCCAGCAGTCCCAGGGGGCTGAGATACAATGAGCAGTTCTTC
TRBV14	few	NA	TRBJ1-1	CASSQVRGAPLMNTEAFF	TGTGCCAGCAGCCAAGTGCGGGGGGCCCCCCTCATGAACACTGAAGCTTTCTTT
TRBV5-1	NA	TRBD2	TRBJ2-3	CASSPAGLSSTDTQYF	TGCGCCAGCAGCCCTGCGGGACTATCTAGCACAGATACGCAGTATTTT
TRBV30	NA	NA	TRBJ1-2	CAWRARGRANYGYTF	TGTGCCTGGAGGGCCAGGGGAAGAGCTAACTATGGCTACACCTTC
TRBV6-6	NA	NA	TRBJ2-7	CASSSQTYEQYF	TGTGCCAGCAGTTCACAGACCTACGAGCAGTACTTC
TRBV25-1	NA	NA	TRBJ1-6	CASSASATIRNSPLHF	TGTGCCAGCAGTGCTTCCGCGACAATAAGGAATTCACCCCTCCACTTT
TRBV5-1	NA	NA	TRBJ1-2	CASKGSGHYGYTF	TGCGCCAGCAAAGGTTCAGGGCATTATGGCTACACCTTC
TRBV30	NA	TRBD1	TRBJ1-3	CALEGADGNTIYF	TGTGCGTTGGAGGGGGCCGACGGAAACACCATATATTTT
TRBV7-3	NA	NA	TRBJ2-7	CASSLGTAVGSYEQYF	TGTGCCAGCAGCTTGGGTACAGCGGTGGGCTCCTACGAGCAGTACTTC
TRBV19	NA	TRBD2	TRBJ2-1	CASTLVSGSGNEQFF	TGTGCCAGTACCCTAGTTAGCGGGAGTGGCAATGAGCAGTTCTTC
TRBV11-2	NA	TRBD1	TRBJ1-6	CASSPPTGGSQSPLHF	TGTGCCAGCAGCCCGCCGACAGGGGGCTCTCAATCACCCCTCCACTTT
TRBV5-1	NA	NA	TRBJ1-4	CASSLGANEKLFF	TGCGCCAGCAGCTTAGGGGCTAATGAAAAACTGTTTTTT
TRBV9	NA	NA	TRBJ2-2	CASSAQSTTGELFF	TGTGCCAGCAGCGCACAGTCTACTACCGGGGAGCTGTTTTTT
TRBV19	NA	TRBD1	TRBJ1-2	CASSTAPTGVYGYTF	TGTGCCAGTAGTACCGCACCCACAGGGGTCTATGGCTACACCTTC
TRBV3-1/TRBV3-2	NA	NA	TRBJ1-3	CASSQVLPGNTIYF	TGTGCCAGCAGCCAAGTACTCCCCGGAAACACCATATATTTT
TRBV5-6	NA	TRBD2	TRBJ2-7	CASVIAGSYEQYF	TGTGCCAGCGTAATAGCGGGATCCTACGAGCAGTACTTC
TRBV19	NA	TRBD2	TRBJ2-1	CASSIRLAGLDEQFF	TGTGCCAGTAGTATCAGGCTAGCGGGACTGGATGAGCAGTTCTTC
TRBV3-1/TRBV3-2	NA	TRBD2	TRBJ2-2	CASSPRTSGELANTGELFF	TGTGCCAGCAGCCCCCGGACTAGCGGCGAATTAGCGAACACCGGGGAGCTGTTTTTT
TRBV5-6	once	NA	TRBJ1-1	CASSLGQKNTEAFF	TGTGCCAGCAGCTTGGGGCAGAAGAACACTGAAGCTTTCTTT
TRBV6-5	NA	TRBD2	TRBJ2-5	CASSSRTSGIQETQYF	TGTGCCAGCAGTTCCAGGACTAGCGGGATACAAGAGACCCAGTACTTC
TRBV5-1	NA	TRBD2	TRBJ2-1	CASSLASGSGDEQFF	TGCGCCAGCAGCTTGGCTAGCGGGAGTGGGGATGAGCAGTTCTTC
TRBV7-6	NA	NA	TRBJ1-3	CASSRAGPSGNTIYF	TGTGCCAGCAGCCGAGCGGGGCCCTCTGGAAACACCATATATTTT
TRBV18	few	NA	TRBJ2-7	CASSPLRDYEQYF	TGTGCCAGCTCACCACTGCGGGACTACGAGCAGTACTTC
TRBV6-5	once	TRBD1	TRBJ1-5	CASSPGQSNQPQHF	TGTGCCAGCAGTCCGGGACAGAGCAATCAGCCCCAGCATTTT
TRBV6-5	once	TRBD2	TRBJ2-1	CASSPLAGSFVRFF	TGTGCCAGCAGCCCACTAGCGGGGTCTTTTGTACGGTTCTTC
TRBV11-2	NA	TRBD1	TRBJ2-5	CASSLGRQGAGETQYF	TGTGCCAGCAGCTTAGGGCGACAGGGGGCAGGGGAGACCCAGTACTTC
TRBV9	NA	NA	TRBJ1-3	CASSFSVSGNTIYF	TGTGCCAGCAGCTTTTCAGTCTCTGGAAACACCATATATTTT
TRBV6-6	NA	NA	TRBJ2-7	CASSYSSSYEQYF	TGTGCCAGCAGTTATTCGAGCTCCTACGAGCAGTACTTC
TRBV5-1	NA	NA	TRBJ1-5	CAEGGSCNQPQHF	TGCGCTGAGGGGGGGTCGTGCAATCAGCCCCAGCATTTT
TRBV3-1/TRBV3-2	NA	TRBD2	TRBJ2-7	CASGGAGLGPYEQYF	TGTGCCAGCGGGGGGGCGGGACTAGGTCCCTACGAGCAGTACTTC
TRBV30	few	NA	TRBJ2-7	CAWSRGTYEQYF	TGTGCCTGGAGTCGGGGAACCTACGAGCAGTACTTC
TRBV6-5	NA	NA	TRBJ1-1	CASSGVGVNTEAFF	TGTGCCAGCAGCGGCGTAGGGGTGAACACTGAAGCTTTCTTT
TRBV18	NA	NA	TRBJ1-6	CASSPFPPGESPLHF	TGTGCCAGCTCACCTTTCCCCCCAGGGGAATCACCCCTCCACTTT